These 18 T cell receptor beta chains originate from one sample sequenced in a study of CD8+CD57+ T cells in acquired aplastic anemia. Template material for TCR beta VDJ and CDR3 profiling consisted of genomic DNA. TCRdb processed the reads anew with MiXCR; each CDR3 protein has one entry. The profile shows 260,000 or so distinct CDR3 sequences, approximately 82% of them singletons. Patients chosen for sequencing had CD8+CD57+ cells that had expanded, as shown by flow cytometry. Sample: sorted CD4+, CD8+, or CD8+CD57+ T cells (not recorded which) from PBMCs. The receptors stem from a human donor with aplastic anemia.

For this clonotype: Given the absence of the conserved phenylalanine or tryptophan at the CDR3 end, a read error is likely. The DNA is left out, because the CDR3 cannot be placed on it with certainty; the CDR3 is given as TCRdb lists it. The rearrangement links TRBV7-9 to TRBJ2-3. CDR1 is SEHNR and CDR2 is FQNEAQ in the germline V gene (reference sequence). The CDR3 has 13 residues if both end residues are counted. The CDR3 here is CASSFQRTDTKYD.

CDR3 nucleotides: TGTGCCAGCAGCTTAGCTCTGACTCGGAATACTGAGTATTTT. This translates into CASSLALTRNTEYF. The rearrangement joins TRBV9 to TRBJ2-3; no definite D call. Trimming removed 4 bases at V and 13 bases at J, with 22 bases between. Germline CDR1 is SGDLS and CDR2 is YYNGEE. The CDR3 contains 14 residues. Using reference TRBV9 and TRBJ2-3 for the parts outside the CDR3, the full variable domain is DSGVTQTPKHLITATGQRVTLRCSPRSGDLSVYWYQQSLDQGLQFLIQYYNGEERAKGNILERFSAQQFPDLHSELNLSSLELGDSALYFCASSLALTRNTEYFGPGTRLTVL.

The chain is built from TRBV19 and TRBJ1-6; TRBD1 might be the D (6 bases). Germline V gene lookup returns CDR1 LNHDA and CDR2 SQIVND (reference sequence). V lost 9 bases and J lost 16, with 31 bases in between. This CDR3 spans 16 amino acids. The CDR3 bases are TGTGCCAGCAGCTTGGGGGGGGGCGGCTATAATTCGCAGCTCCACTTT. Amino acid sequence: CASSLGGGGYNSQLHF.

The V and J genes are TRBV5-4 and TRBJ2-1, with no clear D. The CDR3 runs 14 residues. V lost 1 base, J lost 6 bases, and 11 bases lay in between. Germline CDR1 is SGHNT and CDR2 is YYREEE (reference sequence). The CDR3 protein is CASSLRPNSNEQFF. The CDR3 coding sequence is TGTGCCAGCAGCTTGAGACCGAATTCCAATGAGCAGTTCTTC.

This chain links TRBV2 with TRBJ2-5; D gene uncertain. The CDR3 totals 14 residues. Looked up from germline, CDR1 is SNHLY and CDR2 is FYNNEI. V lost 2 bases and J lost 0, with 7 bases in between. This CDR3 is CASSEYTDQETQYF. As DNA, the CDR3 is TGTGCCAGCAGTGAATATACTGACCAAGAGACCCAGTACTTC.

In this sample, this clonotype turned up a few times. This rearrangement joins TRBV5-4 to TRBJ2-5; no firm D call. Trimming stripped 2 bases from V and 1 base from J, with 9 bases between. Germline V gene lookup returns CDR1 SGHNT and CDR2 YYREEE (reference sequence). The CDR3 contains 14 residues. Here the CDR3 DNA reads TGTGCCAGCAGCTTTAGCACCAGCCAAGAGACCCAGTACTTC. Its translation is CASSFSTSQETQYF.

In the case of this clonotype: The CDR3 carries no conserved terminal phenylalanine or tryptophan, so it likely arises from a read error. The DNA is left out, because the CDR3 cannot be placed on it with certainty; the CDR3 is given as TCRdb lists it. The chain uses TRBV13 and TRBJ1-2; TRBD1 is the table's D call, not checked against the DNA. Germline V lookup: CDR1 PRHDT, CDR2 FYEKMQ (reference sequence). The CDR3 length equals 14 residues, ends included. The CDR3 sequence: CASSSYGQGYRHTL.

The chain recombines TRBV9 with TRBJ2-7; possible D gene TRBD1, 6 bases. The CDR3 covers 18 residues. The germline gives CDR1 SGDLS, CDR2 YYNGEE. V gave up 2 bases and J gave up 2 bases, with 23 bases separating them. CDR3 nucleotides: TGTGCCAGCAGCGTCGGGACAAGCGGAATAGCTACGCCCTACGAGCAGTACGTC. As protein: CASSVGTSGIATPYEQYV.

The chain carries TRBV7-6 and TRBJ2-4, with 7 positions matching TRBD1. CDR1 SGHVS and CDR2 FNYEAQ come from the germline V gene. V shed 2 bases, J shed 7 bases, and the junction held 2 bases outside the gene matches. The CDR3 has 13 residues. The CDR3 reads CASSLQGGNIQYF. CDR3 bases: TGTGCCAGCAGCTTACAAGGGGGCAACATTCAGTACTTC.

About this clonotype: An end of the junction differs from the germline gene, which may be a read error. The chain is built from TRBV24-1 and TRBJ2-5; 10 bases are shared with TRBD1. CDR1 is KGHDR, CDR2 SFDVKD, per germline. The CDR3 length is 14 residues. As DNA, the CDR3 is TGTGCCATCAGTATGACAGGGGGCATGGAGACCCAGTACTTC. Protein: CAISMTGGMETQYF.

This rearrangement joins TRBV7-2 to TRBJ2-3; D is undetermined. The CDR3 spans 16 residues. Trimming took 5 bases from V and 12 from J, leaving 27 bases between them. Germline assignment: CDR1 SGHTA and CDR2 FQGNSA. The CDR3 spells CASSLDRSPDTENQYF. The CDR3 coding sequence is TGTGCCAGCAGCCTAGATCGAAGTCCCGATACAGAGAATCAGTATTTT.

The rearrangement links TRBV7-8 to TRBJ1-6; D perhaps matches TRBD1 (5 bases). The V end was cut by 3 bases, the J end by 18 bases, with 24 bases between. This CDR3 spans 15 amino acids. From germline, CDR1 is SGHVS and CDR2 FQNEAQ. CDR3 DNA: TGTGCCAGCAGCTTGGGGGGAGGACCGCAAACGCAGCACCACTTT. It specifies CASSLGGGPQTQHHF.

The chain links TRBV4-3 to TRBJ1-1; 8 nucleotides match TRBD1. Germline V gene data show CDR1 as LGHNA and CDR2 as YSLEER. The CDR3 has 12 residues. The CDR3 DNA is TGCACCATCAGGACAGGGACGATTGAAGCTTTCTTT. Translation: CTIRTGTIEAFF.

Worth noting for this clonotype: The conserved phenylalanine or tryptophan normally closing the CDR3 is absent here, so this likely arose from a read error. The DNA is omitted, as the CDR3 cannot be located on it reliably, and the CDR3 follows TCRdb's listing. The rearrangement joins TRBV7-8 to TRBJ2-3; no DNA check was done on the table's D call, TRBD2. Germline V gene lookup returns CDR1 SGHVS and CDR2 FQNEAQ. Ends included, the CDR3 has 13 residues. CDR3 amino acids: CASSDAGGADTQY.

This clonotype came up many times. The chain links TRBV4-1 to TRBJ2-3, with a weak D call TRBD1 (5 bases). The CDR3 totals 16 residues. V lost 0 bases and J lost 1, with 11 bases in between. From germline, CDR1 is MGHRA and CDR2 YSYEKL. CDR3 region: CASSQDWQGRTDTQYF. Here the CDR3 DNA reads TGCGCCAGCAGCCAAGATTGGCAGGGTCGCACAGATACGCAGTATTTT.

This chain connects TRBV13 to TRBJ2-7; 8 bases match TRBD1. Germline trimming cut 6 bases from V and 6 bases from J; bases unmatched to any gene: 16. The CDR3 loop spans 16 amino acids. Germline loops: CDR1 PRHDT, CDR2 FYEKMQ (reference sequence). The CDR3 region has the DNA TGTGCCAGCAGTTACCCGGGACAGGCGAACCTGGCCGAGCAGTACGTC. It yields the protein CASSYPGQANLAEQYV.

This clonotype was found once. The chain is built from TRBV2 and TRBJ1-5, with 7 nucleotides matching TRBD1. There are 16 residues in the CDR3. Trimming at V came to 6 bases and at J to 15 bases, leaving 23 bases not matched to a gene. The germline V gene has CDR1 SNHLY and CDR2 FYNNEI. The CDR3 here is CASSSGGVSGNQPGHF. The CDR3, as DNA: TGTGCCAGCAGCTCAGGGGGGGTCAGCGGGAATCAGCCCGGGCATTTT.

About this clonotype: The junction does not match germline at one end; this may be a read error. V and J are TRBV2 and TRBJ1-2; 7 nucleotides line up with TRBD1. The CDR3 is made up of 13 amino acids. Germline CDR1 SNHLY, CDR2 FYNNEI. CDR3 loop: CASSLEGAGSQNF. Here the CDR3 DNA reads TGTGCCAGCAGCTTGGAGGGGGCAGGGAGCCAGAATTTC.